The 24 T cell receptor beta chains listed next were all sequenced from one sample in a study of OX40 agonist ivuxolimab in advanced cancers. Sequencing was performed with immunoSEQ multiplex PCR; in TCRdb, only in-frame clones are kept and a portion is missing. The data contain 70,000 to 80,000 clones, about 81% of them singletons. The specimen was CD4+ or CD8+ T cells sorted from blood, collected in a trial of the OX40 agonist ivuxolimab. The receptor source for this set is an adult with an advanced solid tumor such as melanoma, head and neck, liver or kidney cancer.

This chain uses TRBV10-3 with TRBJ1-4, with 10 positions matching TRBD1. The CDR3 covers 18 residues. The junction had 11 bases not matched to a gene; V was cut back by 0 bases and J by 7 bases. Germline V gene lookup returns CDR1 ENHRY and CDR2 SYGVKD. The CDR3 sequence: CAISESVGQGSQSEKLFF. In DNA, the CDR3 is TGTGCCATCAGTGAGTCAGTGGGACAGGGGTCCCAAAGTGAAAAACTGTTTTTT.

The V gene is TRBV7-7, the J gene TRBJ2-5; 12 nucleotides agree with TRBD2. Germline-derived CDR1 and CDR2 are SSHAT and FNYEAQ (reference sequence). This CDR3 contains 14 residues. Germline trimming cut 5 bases from V and 4 bases from J; bases unmatched to any gene: 2. The CDR3 DNA follows: TGTGCCAGCAGCGTGACTAGCGGGAGAGAGACCCAGTACTTC. Translated, it gives CASSVTSGRETQYF.

The rearrangement joins TRBV11-3 to TRBJ2-5, with D perhaps matching TRBD2 (6 bases). V lost 5 bases to trimming and J lost 10 bases, with 23 bases between them. Per germline, CDR1 SGHNT and CDR2 YENEEA. This CDR3 contains 15 residues. CDR3 coding DNA: TGTGCCAGCAGCGCATCCGGGACTCGATTTAGGGACCAGTACTTC. Its translation: CASSASGTRFRDQYF.

This rearrangement joins TRBV11-2 to TRBJ1-1; TRBD1 matches at 7 bases. J gave up 7 bases and V 5 bases, and 4 bases lay outside the gene matches. Germline CDR1 SGHAT, CDR2 FQNNGV. The CDR3 totals 12 residues. The CDR3 bases are TGTGCCAGCAGCCCCCGGGACAGTGAAGCTTTCTTT. Translating gives CASSPRDSEAFF. The full variable domain, its missing parts supplied by reference TRBV11-2 and TRBJ1-1, is EAGVAQSPRYKIIEKRQSVAFWCNPISGHATLYWYQQILGQGPKLLIQFQNNGVVDDSQLPKDRFSAERLKGVDSTLKIQPAKLEDSAVYLCASSPRDSEAFFGQGTRLTVV.

The V call is TRBV11-2, the J call TRBJ2-3; TRBD2 matches at 8 bases. V shed 2 bases, J shed 5 bases, and the junction held 9 bases outside the gene matches. CDR1 SGHAT and CDR2 FQNNGV come from the germline V gene. CDR3 length: 16 residues. The DNA of the CDR3 is TGTGCCAGCAGCTTAATAGGGGGGCTAGCGGGAGATACGCAGTATTTT. Amino acid sequence: CASSLIGGLAGDTQYF.

For the CDR3, the DNA is TGTGCCAGCACCCAGTCGGGGGAGGGCAATCAGCCCCAGCATTTT. Translating gives CASTQSGEGNQPQHF. This chain connects TRBV6-5 to TRBJ1-5, with TRBD1 as a possible D gene (5 bases). CDR3 length equals 15 residues. Germline assignment: CDR1 MNHEY and CDR2 SVGAGI. V was cut by 7 bases and J by 2 bases, with 15 bases left in between.

The rearrangement uses TRBV19 and TRBJ2-1; 13 bases are a match to TRBD2. Germline values: CDR1 LNHDA, CDR2 SQIVND (reference sequence). Trimming took 4 bases from V and 7 from J; bases not matched to a gene: 4. The CDR3 contains 15 residues. The CDR3 reads CASSTGTSGVNEQFF. The CDR3 DNA reads TGTGCCAGTAGTACCGGGACTAGCGGGGTTAATGAGCAGTTCTTC.

This rearrangement joins TRBV6-1 to TRBJ2-7; D unclear. The germline gives CDR1 MNHNS, CDR2 SASEGT. V was shortened by 5 bases and J by 1 base, with 15 bases between the two germline ends. The CDR3 extends over 15 amino acids. The DNA for the CDR3 is TGTGCCAGCAGTTCCCGCTTCTACCTTTCCTACGAGCAGTACTTC. This sequence encodes CASSSRFYLSYEQYF.

This rearrangement joins TRBV18 to TRBJ2-1; no clear D. Trimming cost V 3 bases and J 0 bases, with 12 bases left between them. Germline V lookup: CDR1 KGHSH, CDR2 LQKENI. CDR3 length equals 16 residues. Here the CDR3 reads CASSPATQTSYNEQFF. The CDR3 nucleotides are TGTGCCAGCTCACCCGCGACGCAAACCTCCTACAATGAGCAGTTCTTC.

This chain links TRBV4-1 with TRBJ1-2, with D unresolved. V was shortened by 1 base and J by 6 bases, with 12 bases between the two germline ends. Germline CDR1 is MGHRA and CDR2 is YSYEKL. The CDR3 contains 14 residues. CDR3 sequence (DNA): TGCGCCAGCAGCCAAGCAGATAGGACTGATGGCTACACCTTC. It translates to CASSQADRTDGYTF.

The chain links TRBV5-1 to TRBJ2-2, with a tentative D call TRBD2 (5 bases). The germline CDR1 and CDR2 sequences are SGHRS and YFSETQ. The V end lost 2 bases, the J end lost 4 bases, and 15 bases lay between the germline ends. The CDR3 is 16 residues long. The CDR3 DNA is TGCGCCAGCAGCTTCGGCCGGGGATGGGGCACCGGGGAGCTGTTTTTT. Amino acids: CASSFGRGWGTGELFF.

J is TRBJ1-1 and V is TRBV6-1; D is unresolved. The germline V and J ends were trimmed by 6 bases and 11 bases, with 19 bases remaining between them. This CDR3 spans 13 amino acids. In germline, CDR1 is MNHNS, CDR2 SASEGT. The CDR3 DNA reads TGTGCCAGCAGGACTTCTTTGTTTGTCAATGCTTTCTTT. The encoded protein is CASRTSLFVNAFF.

This chain uses TRBV9 with TRBJ2-3, with D hard to call. From germline, CDR1 is SGDLS and CDR2 YYNGEE. The CDR3 contains 14 residues. V dropped 4 bases and J dropped 2 bases, with 11 bases sitting between them. The CDR3 bases are TGTGCCAGCAGCCCTCATCCCCCCACAGATACGCAGTATTTT. The encoded protein is CASSPHPPTDTQYF.

V gene TRBV30 combines with J gene TRBJ2-1; 10 positions match TRBD2. The ends lost 8 bases at V and 14 bases at J; junction bases unmatched: 18. CDR1 is GTSNPN, CDR2 SVGIG, per germline (reference sequence). The CDR3 sequence is 14 residues long. The CDR3 region has the DNA TGTGCCCGGGGGGCTAGCGGGAGCCCGCTCCCAGAGTTCTTC. Its translation is CARGASGSPLPEFF.

The V call is TRBV6-1, the J call TRBJ1-2; D is unresolved. The CDR3 is 14 residues long. Trimming took 1 base from V and 4 from J, leaving 10 bases between them. Germline CDR1 is MNHNS and CDR2 is SASEGT. CDR3 nucleotides: TGTGCCAGCAGTGAAGGCGGGCTCGGCTATGGCTACACCTTC. Encoded protein: CASSEGGLGYGYTF.

This clone has just one count. The chain joins TRBV30 to TRBJ2-3, with 7 bases aligning to TRBD2. After removal of 4 bases from V and 4 bases from J, the junction contained 8 bases not matched to a gene. The length of the CDR3 is 14 residues. The germline V gene has CDR1 GTSNPN and CDR2 SVGIG (reference sequence). CDR3 sequence: CAWIFGGGADTQYF. The CDR3 region has the DNA TGTGCCTGGATTTTTGGGGGAGGGGCAGATACGCAGTATTTT.

The chain joins TRBV7-9 to TRBJ1-1; 7 positions agree with TRBD1. V dropped 8 bases and J dropped 6; count of bases not matched to a gene: 9. Germline V lookup: CDR1 SEHNR, CDR2 FQNEAQ (reference sequence). This CDR3 has 13 residues. CDR3: CASGIQGNAEAFF. CDR3 DNA: TGTGCCAGCGGAATACAGGGGAATGCTGAAGCTTTCTTT.

V is TRBV7-2 and J is TRBJ2-1; 16 bases align to TRBD2. The CDR3 loop spans 17 amino acids. The J segment lost 8 bases and the V segment lost 5 bases, leaving 9 bases of the junction unmatched. CDR1 and CDR2 from the germline V gene are SGHTA and FQGNSA. As DNA, the CDR3 is TGTGCCAGCAGCCCCCGTCCCGGGACTAGCGGGAGGGATGAGCAGTTCTTC. Amino acid sequence: CASSPRPGTSGRDEQFF.

This chain uses TRBV5-1 with TRBJ2-7, with D possibly being TRBD1 (5 bases). This CDR3 has 14 residues. Germline V gene lookup returns CDR1 SGHRS and CDR2 YFSETQ. V was cut by 4 bases and J by 2 bases, with 13 bases left in between. The CDR3 DNA sequence: TGCGCCAGCAGCCACCCAACAGGAACCTACGAGCAGTACTTC. Amino acid sequence: CASSHPTGTYEQYF.

This clone came up once. This chain joins TRBV9 and TRBJ1-2; 7 nucleotides line up with TRBD1. This CDR3 contains 16 residues. Losses at the gene ends were 4 bases for V and 1 base for J; bases not matched to a gene: 10. Germline assignment: CDR1 SGDLS and CDR2 YYNGEE. DNA of the CDR3: TGTGCCAGCAGCTTAACCGGGACAGCCTATAACTATGGCTACACCTTC. Protein: CASSLTGTAYNYGYTF.

The table lists this clone with a few counts. This chain links TRBV15 with TRBJ2-7; no reliable D call. Trimming pared 3 bases from V and 3 bases from J, leaving 9 bases between. The germline CDR1 and CDR2 sequences are LNHNV and YYDKDF (reference sequence). The CDR3 extends over 13 amino acids. The CDR3 loop is CATSSKIDYEQYF. The CDR3 DNA follows: TGTGCCACCAGCAGTAAAATAGACTACGAGCAGTACTTC. The variable domain in full, with the rest retrieved from reference TRBV15 and TRBJ2-7, is DAMVIQNPRYQVTQFGKPVTLSCSQTLNHNVMYWYQQKSSQAPKLLFHYYDKDFNNEADTPDNFQSRRPNTSFCFLDIRSPGLGDTAMYLCATSSKIDYEQYFGPGTRLTVT.

This clone was recorded a few times. The chain links TRBV7-9 to TRBJ1-3, with a possible D match to TRBD1 (6 bases). The CDR3 loop spans 15 amino acids. Germline V gene sequence: CDR1 SEHNR, CDR2 FQNEAQ (reference sequence). With 5 bases removed from V and 2 bases from J, the gap between germline ends came to 13 bases. Here the CDR3 reads CASSEIQGTGNTIYF. CDR3 sequence (DNA): TGTGCCAGCAGCGAAATACAGGGAACTGGAAACACCATATATTTT.

Only a few counts were recorded for this clone. The chain combines TRBV11-2 with TRBJ1-5; 7 bases match TRBD1. The V and J ends lost 1 base and 6 bases, in that order; junction bases with no gene match: 9. Looked up from germline, CDR1 is SGHAT and CDR2 is FQNNGV. There are 16 residues in the CDR3. Here the CDR3 DNA reads TGTGCCAGCAGCTTAGGGGCCGGAGGGGGCCGTCAGCCCCAGCATTTT. Translation gives CASSLGAGGGRQPQHF. Supplemented by reference TRBV11-2 and TRBJ1-5, the full variable domain reads EAGVAQSPRYKIIEKRQSVAFWCNPISGHATLYWYQQILGQGPKLLIQFQNNGVVDDSQLPKDRFSAERLKGVDSTLKIQPAKLEDSAVYLCASSLGAGGGRQPQHFGDGTRLSIL.

The rearrangement joins TRBV5-1 to TRBJ1-2, with TRBD1 identical over 11 bases. In germline, CDR1 is SGHRS, CDR2 YFSETQ. The CDR3 contains 17 residues. After removal of 1 base from V and 3 bases from J, the junction contained 8 bases not matched to a gene. The CDR3 DNA reads as TGCGCCAGCAGCTTGATCCATTTGGGACAGGGGGACTATGGCTACACCTTC. Translating it yields CASSLIHLGQGDYGYTF.